These 22 T cell receptor beta chains share one sample of origin, sequenced in a study of blood T cell repertoires in COVID-19. TCRdb's table, derived via immunoSEQ multiplex PCR, lists solely in-frame clones and lacks some. The sample carries about 15,000 clones, under 85% recorded once. Sequencing used peripheral blood. The source is a man aged 55 to 69 with acute or convalescent COVID-19.

This chain joins TRBV7-9 and TRBJ2-1; 11 bases align to TRBD2. Germline lookup yields CDR1 SEHNR and CDR2 FQNEAQ (reference sequence). This CDR3 has 19 residues. J gave up 0 bases and V 0 bases, and 7 bases lay outside the gene matches. The CDR3 nucleotides are TGTGCCAGCAGCTTAGCGGGACTAGCGGTATTGAGCTCCTACAATGAGCAGTTCTTC. Translated: CASSLAGLAVLSSYNEQFF.

Concerning this clone: The junction shows a germline mismatch at one end, possibly a read error. The V gene is TRBV12-3 or TRBV12-4, the J gene TRBJ1-2; possibly TRBD1 for D (6 bases). The CDR3 spans 12 residues. CDR3 nucleotide sequence: TGTGCCAGCACCCCTTCGGGACACGGCTTGTCCTTC. This translates into CASTPSGHGLSF.

The chain employs TRBV5-1 and TRBJ2-7; tentative D call: TRBD1 (6 bases). The CDR3 is made up of 13 amino acids. V was pared by 3 bases and J by 2 bases, with 9 bases between. Germline V CDR1 and CDR2: SGHRS, YFSETQ. CDR3 in DNA: TGCGCCAGCAGCTGGGACAAGCCCTACGAGCAGTACTTC. Amino acids: CASSWDKPYEQYF.

The V gene is TRBV5-1, the J gene TRBJ1-1; 9 bases match TRBD1. The ends lost 0 bases at V and 8 bases at J; junction bases unmatched: 8. The CDR3 runs 15 residues. Germline CDR1 and CDR2: SGHRS and YFSETQ. The CDR3 region has the DNA TGCGCCAGCAGCTTGGGAGGGACAGGGTCTTTCGAAGCTTTCTTT. It codes for CASSLGGTGSFEAFF.

This sequence joins TRBV14 and TRBJ1-2; D perhaps matches TRBD1 (5 bases). Looked up from germline, CDR1 is SGHDN and CDR2 is FVKESK. Trimming removed 1 base at V and 7 bases at J, with 10 bases between. The CDR3 covers 13 residues. The CDR3 region has the DNA TGTGCCAGCAGCCAAGTCCAGGGCGGTGGCTACACCTTC. Translating it yields CASSQVQGGGYTF.

This chain connects TRBV30 to TRBJ2-7; possibly TRBD1 for D (5 bases). The V gene lost 1 base and the J gene lost 3 bases, with 13 bases spanning the gap. The V gene's germline CDR1 is GTSNPN and CDR2 SVGIG (reference sequence). The CDR3 is made up of 14 amino acids. CDR3 sequence (DNA): TGTGCCTGGAGTGGGGGCGGCTGGGGCTACGAGCAGTACTTC. Translated: CAWSGGGWGYEQYF.

The V and J genes are TRBV2 and TRBJ1-5; D is perhaps TRBD1 (5 bases). The V gene's germline CDR1 is SNHLY and CDR2 FYNNEI. V was cut by 2 bases and J by 11 bases, with 7 bases left in between. This CDR3 is built from 11 residues. CDR3 in DNA: TGTGCCAGCAGTGAAACGACAGCCCAGCATTTT. Translating gives CASSETTAQHF.

The genes are TRBV30 and TRBJ1-3; perhaps TRBD1 as D (6 bases). CDR1 is GTSNPN, CDR2 SVGIG, per germline (reference sequence). The V end was cut by 2 bases, the J end by 2 bases, with 13 bases between. This CDR3 spans 15 amino acids. The CDR3 spells CAWSRTVSAGNTIYF. The CDR3 bases are TGTGCCTGGAGTAGGACAGTTTCGGCTGGAAACACCATATATTTT.

V usage is TRBV6-2 or TRBV6-3 and J usage is TRBJ1-6, with 10 bases that match TRBD1. V lost 2 bases to trimming and J lost 8 bases; unmatched junction nucleotides: 3. CDR1 is MNHEY and CDR2 is SVGEGT in the germline V gene. This CDR3 is 15 amino acids long. CDR3 bases: TGTGCCAGCAGTTACACGGGACAGGGGTATTCACCCCTCCACTTT. Residues: CASSYTGQGYSPLHF.

This clone was counted a few times. As DNA, the CDR3 is TGCAGTGCCGCGGGACAGGATACGCAGTATTTT. Its protein is CSAAGQDTQYF. The chain couples TRBV20-1 to TRBJ2-3; perhaps TRBD1 as D (7 bases). Looked up from germline, CDR1 is DFQATT and CDR2 is SNEGSKA (reference sequence). The length of the CDR3 is 11 residues. The germline V and J ends were trimmed by 6 bases and 6 bases, with 10 bases remaining between them.

This chain connects TRBV29-1 to TRBJ2-7, with D possibly being TRBD2 (6 bases). The CDR3 runs 14 residues. Germline CDR1 is SQVTM and CDR2 is ANQGSEA. V was shortened by 5 bases and J by 2 bases, with 16 bases between the two germline ends. In nucleotides, the CDR3 is TGCAGCGTTAGTAGAGGGGACTCAACCTACGAGCAGTACTTC. Amino acids: CSVSRGDSTYEQYF.

The rearrangement links TRBV10-3 to TRBJ2-4, with a possible D match to TRBD1 (6 bases). The CDR3 has 15 residues. The V and J ends lost 0 bases and 4 bases respectively, with 10 bases between them. Germline V CDR1 and CDR2: ENHRY, SYGVKD. CDR3 amino acids: CAISESIQGKNIQYF. CDR3 nucleotides: TGTGCCATCAGTGAGTCGATTCAGGGGAAAAACATTCAGTACTTC.

The chain is built from TRBV25-1 and TRBJ2-1; 11 bases are shared with TRBD1. Unmatched junction bases numbered 4, after V lost 5 bases and J lost 13 bases. Germline V gene data show CDR1 as MGHDK and CDR2 as SYGVNS. The CDR3 sequence is 12 residues long. This CDR3 is CASSPGTGGQFF. As DNA, the CDR3 is TGTGCCAGCAGTCCCGGGACAGGGGGTCAGTTCTTC.

This clone was observed a handful of times. CDR3 coding DNA: TGTGCCAGCAGCTCGGGGTTTGACAATCAGCCCCAGCATTTT. It is translated as CASSSGFDNQPQHF. This chain connects TRBV5-6 to TRBJ1-5; D remains ambiguous. The CDR3 consists of 14 residues. Germline V gene lookup returns CDR1 SGHDT and CDR2 YYEEEE. Trimming stripped 3 bases from V and 3 bases from J, with 10 bases between.

This clone was counted once. The J gene is TRBJ1-2, the V gene TRBV25-1, with 7 bases fitting TRBD1. The CDR3 contains 12 residues. CDR1 and CDR2 from the germline V gene are MGHDK and SYGVNS. After removal of 4 bases from V and 8 bases from J, the junction contained 4 bases not matched to a gene. The CDR3 loop is CASSVGTVGYTF. CDR3 DNA: TGTGCCAGCAGTGTCGGGACAGTAGGCTACACCTTC.

The sample holds one count of this clone. V is TRBV5-1 and J is TRBJ1-6, with D unresolved. This CDR3 comprises 18 residues. V lost 2 bases and J lost 1, with 16 bases in between. CDR1 and CDR2 (germline): SGHRS, YFSETQ. CDR3 sequence: CASSLRQPGGSYNSPLHF. CDR3 coding DNA: TGCGCCAGCAGCTTAAGACAACCGGGAGGATCCTATAATTCACCCCTCCACTTT.

The chain couples TRBV3-1 (or the pseudogene TRBV3-2) to TRBJ2-7, with D tentatively TRBD2 (5 bases). The CDR3 is made up of 15 amino acids. CDR1 and CDR2 (germline): LGHDT, YNNKEL (reference sequence). Trimming removed 0 bases from V and 4 bases from J, with 13 bases in between. The CDR3 region is CASSQDRTGRYEQYF. CDR3 nucleotides: TGTGCCAGCAGCCAAGATAGGACTGGAAGGTACGAGCAGTACTTC.

The genes are TRBV5-6 and TRBJ1-2; D is perhaps TRBD1 (5 bases). CDR3 length: 17 residues. Germline V gene sequence: CDR1 SGHDT, CDR2 YYEEEE. Trimming removed 1 base at V and 5 bases at J, with 21 bases between. This chain's CDR3 is CASSLRVSRQTTYGYTF. The DNA of the CDR3 is TGTGCCAGCAGCTTGAGGGTTTCGCGACAGACCACTTATGGCTACACCTTC.

The CDR3 spells CAWSVSGGKINYGYTF. DNA for the CDR3: TGTGCCTGGAGTGTTTCAGGGGGGAAAATAAACTATGGCTACACCTTC. V gene TRBV30 combines with J gene TRBJ1-2; 7 bases line up with TRBD1. The CDR3 totals 16 residues. The ends lost 0 bases at V and 2 bases at J; junction bases unmatched: 9. Looked up from germline, CDR1 is GTSNPN and CDR2 is SVGIG (reference sequence).

The chain uses TRBV3-1 (or the pseudogene TRBV3-2) and TRBJ1-6; 10 positions match TRBD1. This CDR3 is 16 amino acids long. From germline, CDR1 is LGHDT and CDR2 YNNKEL (reference sequence). V lost 2 bases, J lost 8 bases, and 6 bases stayed unmatched. The CDR3 loop is CASSQHGTGADSPLHF. CDR3 coding DNA: TGTGCCAGCAGCCAACACGGGACAGGGGCGGATTCACCCCTCCACTTT.

The CDR3 bases are TGTGCCACCAGCAGCGGTAGCCATACAGGGAGACTTAATGAAAAACTGTTTTTT. Its translation is CATSSGSHTGRLNEKLFF. The rearrangement uses TRBV15 and TRBJ1-4, with D tentatively TRBD1 (6 bases). Trimming removed 3 bases at V and 4 bases at J, with 21 bases between. CDR1 and CDR2 (germline): LNHNV, YYDKDF (reference sequence). This CDR3 has 18 residues.

The V call is TRBV7-2, the J call TRBJ1-2; D is possibly TRBD1 (6 bases). Germline CDR1 SGHTA, CDR2 FQGNSA. Trimming took 3 bases from V and 7 from J, leaving 12 bases between them. The CDR3 is made up of 13 amino acids. CDR3 region: CASSFHRASGYTF. CDR3 nucleotides: TGTGCCAGCAGCTTTCACAGGGCTTCTGGCTACACCTTC.